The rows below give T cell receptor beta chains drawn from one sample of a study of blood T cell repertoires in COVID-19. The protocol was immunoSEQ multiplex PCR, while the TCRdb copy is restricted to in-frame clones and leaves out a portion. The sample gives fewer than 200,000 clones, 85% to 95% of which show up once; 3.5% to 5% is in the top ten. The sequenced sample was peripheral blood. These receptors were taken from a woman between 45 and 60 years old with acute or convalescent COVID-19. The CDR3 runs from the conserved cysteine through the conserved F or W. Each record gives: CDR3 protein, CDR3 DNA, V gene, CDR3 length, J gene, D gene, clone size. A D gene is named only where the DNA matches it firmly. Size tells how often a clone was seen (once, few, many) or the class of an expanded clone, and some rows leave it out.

cdr3_aa: CASSLGLGQENTEAFF
cdr3_nt: TGTGCCAGCAGCTTAGGCCTAGGACAGGAGAACACTGAAGCTTTCTTT
v_call: TRBV13
cdr3_length: 16
j_call: TRBJ1-1
d_call: TRBD1
clone_size: -

cdr3_aa: CTSIPTGGSSYNEQFF
cdr3_nt: TGCACCAGCATTCCCACGGGCGGGAGCTCCTACAATGAGCAGTTCTTC
v_call: TRBV1
cdr3_length: 16
j_call: TRBJ2-1
d_call: -
clone_size: few

cdr3_aa: CASGTASTNEKLFF
cdr3_nt: TGTGCTAGTGGAACTGCCTCAACTAATGAAAAACTGTTTTTT
v_call: TRBV12-5
cdr3_length: 14
j_call: TRBJ1-4
d_call: -
clone_size: -

cdr3_aa: CSVEEARSGKQFF
cdr3_nt: TGCAGCGTTGAAGAGGCGAGAAGCGGGAAGCAGTTCTTC
v_call: TRBV29-1
cdr3_length: 13
j_call: TRBJ2-1
d_call: TRBD2
clone_size: -

cdr3_aa: CASSFQGREQYF
cdr3_nt: TGTGCCAGCAGCTTCCAAGGGAGGGAGCAGTACTTC
v_call: TRBV5-4
cdr3_length: 12
j_call: TRBJ2-7
d_call: -
clone_size: -

cdr3_aa: CASSFGRTTQYEQYF
cdr3_nt: TGTGCCAGCAGTTTTGGGAGGACCACACAATACGAGCAGTACTTC
v_call: TRBV28
cdr3_length: 15
j_call: TRBJ2-7
d_call: -
clone_size: once

cdr3_aa: CASSLGRGINTQYF
cdr3_nt: TGTGCCAGCAGTTTGGGTAGGGGAATAAATACGCAGTATTTT
v_call: TRBV27
cdr3_length: 14
j_call: TRBJ2-3
d_call: -
clone_size: -

cdr3_aa: CASSPGSSYNEQFF
cdr3_nt: TGTGCCAGCTCGCCGGGGAGCTCCTACAATGAGCAGTTCTTC
v_call: TRBV7-2
cdr3_length: 14
j_call: TRBJ2-1
d_call: -
clone_size: -

cdr3_aa: CASMLEVANEKLFF
cdr3_nt: TGTGCCAGCATGTTGGAGGTTGCTAATGAAAAACTGTTTTTT
v_call: TRBV2
cdr3_length: 14
j_call: TRBJ1-4
d_call: -
clone_size: -

cdr3_aa: CASSPGGSSYGYTF
cdr3_nt: TGTGCCAGCAGCCCAGGGGGATCATCCTATGGCTACACCTTC
v_call: TRBV2
cdr3_length: 14
j_call: TRBJ1-2
d_call: TRBD1
clone_size: -

cdr3_aa: CAIRRTGLLGTEAFF
cdr3_nt: TGTGCCATCAGGAGGACAGGACTATTGGGCACTGAAGCTTTCTTT
v_call: TRBV10-3
cdr3_length: 15
j_call: TRBJ1-1
d_call: TRBD1
clone_size: -

cdr3_aa: CASSASDRAYGYTF
cdr3_nt: TGTGCCAGCAGCGCTTCCGACAGGGCGTATGGCTACACCTTC
v_call: TRBV9
cdr3_length: 14
j_call: TRBJ1-2
d_call: TRBD1
clone_size: -

cdr3_aa: CASSFEGGLGYTF
cdr3_nt: TGTGCCAGCAGCTTTGAGGGAGGATTGGGCTACACCTTC
v_call: TRBV7-3
cdr3_length: 13
j_call: TRBJ1-2
d_call: -
clone_size: -

cdr3_aa: CASSIEAGTGVRQPQHF
cdr3_nt: TGTGCCAGTAGTATAGAGGCGGGGACAGGGGTCAGGCAGCCCCAGCATTTT
v_call: TRBV19
cdr3_length: 17
j_call: TRBJ1-5
d_call: TRBD1
clone_size: -

cdr3_aa: CASSWDRGSEKLFF
cdr3_nt: TGTGCCAGCAGTTGGGACAGGGGGAGTGAAAAACTGTTTTTT
v_call: TRBV5-4
cdr3_length: 14
j_call: TRBJ1-4
d_call: TRBD1
clone_size: -

cdr3_aa: CASSPEGTEAFF
cdr3_nt: TGTGCCAGCAGCCCGGAGGGGACTGAAGCTTTCTTT
v_call: TRBV7-8
cdr3_length: 12
j_call: TRBJ1-1
d_call: -
clone_size: -

cdr3_aa: CASSADRREYNYGYTF
cdr3_nt: TGTGCCAGCAGTGCGGACAGGCGGGAATATAACTATGGCTACACCTTC
v_call: TRBV6-6
cdr3_length: 16
j_call: TRBJ1-2
d_call: TRBD1
clone_size: -

cdr3_aa: CASSMGQVNTEAFF
cdr3_nt: TGTGCCAGCAGCATGGGACAGGTGAACACTGAAGCTTTCTTT
v_call: TRBV7-9
cdr3_length: 14
j_call: TRBJ1-1
d_call: TRBD1
clone_size: -

cdr3_aa: CASSQVNRADYGYTF
cdr3_nt: TGTGCCAGCAGCCAAGTGAACAGGGCGGACTATGGCTACACCTTC
v_call: TRBV3-1/TRBV3-2
cdr3_length: 15
j_call: TRBJ1-2
d_call: -
clone_size: -

cdr3_aa: CASSSRVYMWTGGVHVQETQYF
cdr3_nt: TGTGCCAGCAGCTCAAGAGTTTATATGTGGACAGGGGGCGTTCACGTCCAAGAGACCCAGTACTTC
v_call: TRBV7-8
cdr3_length: 22
j_call: TRBJ2-5
d_call: TRBD1
clone_size: -

cdr3_aa: CASSLGLISGNTIYF
cdr3_nt: TGTGCCAGCAGCTTAGGACTGATTTCTGGAAACACCATATATTTT
v_call: TRBV7-2
cdr3_length: 15
j_call: TRBJ1-3
d_call: -
clone_size: -

cdr3_aa: CASSLSTGAVDTQYF
cdr3_nt: TGTGCCAGCAGTCTATCGACAGGGGCGGTAGATACGCAGTATTTT
v_call: TRBV6-5
cdr3_length: 15
j_call: TRBJ2-3
d_call: TRBD1
clone_size: -

cdr3_aa: CASSITGQGTNTEAFF
cdr3_nt: TGTGCCAGCAGTATAACGGGACAGGGGACGAACACTGAAGCTTTCTTT
v_call: TRBV28
cdr3_length: 16
j_call: TRBJ1-1
d_call: TRBD1
clone_size: -

cdr3_aa: CASSLGWGGVGIQYF
cdr3_nt: TGTGCCAGTAGTCTCGGTTGGGGGGGAGTCGGCATTCAGTACTTC
v_call: TRBV19
cdr3_length: 15
j_call: TRBJ2-4
d_call: TRBD2
clone_size: -

cdr3_aa: CASSPRRGIRNTGELFF
cdr3_nt: TGTGCCAGCAGCCCCCGGAGGGGAATTAGGAACACCGGGGAGCTGTTTTTT
v_call: TRBV7-8
cdr3_length: 17
j_call: TRBJ2-2
d_call: -
clone_size: -

cdr3_aa: CAISEDRGVSPLHF
cdr3_nt: TGTGCCATCAGTGAGGACAGGGGGGTATCACCCCTCCACTTT
v_call: TRBV10-3
cdr3_length: 14
j_call: TRBJ1-6
d_call: TRBD1
clone_size: -

cdr3_aa: CASSLDRGRDTEAFF
cdr3_nt: TGTGCCAGCAGCTTAGACAGGGGTCGGGACACTGAAGCTTTCTTT
v_call: TRBV13
cdr3_length: 15
j_call: TRBJ1-1
d_call: TRBD1
clone_size: -

cdr3_aa: CATSDRGPQGDSYNEQFF
cdr3_nt: TGTGCCACCAGTGACCGGGGCCCACAGGGAGACTCCTACAATGAGCAGTTCTTC
v_call: TRBV24-1
cdr3_length: 18
j_call: TRBJ2-1
d_call: -
clone_size: -

cdr3_aa: CASSVVTGDGYTF
cdr3_nt: TGTGCCAGCAGCGTAGTGACAGGGGATGGCTACACCTTC
v_call: TRBV9
cdr3_length: 13
j_call: TRBJ1-2
d_call: TRBD1
clone_size: -

cdr3_aa: CASSTYPRRGNQPQHF
cdr3_nt: TGTGCCAGTAGTACATATCCGAGACGGGGCAATCAGCCCCAGCATTTT
v_call: TRBV19
cdr3_length: 16
j_call: TRBJ1-5
d_call: -
clone_size: -

cdr3_aa: CASSLVAGYEQYF
cdr3_nt: TGTGCCAGCAGTTTAGTTGCCGGGTACGAGCAGTACTTC
v_call: TRBV12-3/TRBV12-4
cdr3_length: 13
j_call: TRBJ2-7
d_call: -
clone_size: -

cdr3_aa: CAWSVKQGGSYNEQFF
cdr3_nt: TGTGCCTGGAGTGTAAAACAGGGGGGTTCCTACAATGAGCAGTTCTTC
v_call: TRBV30
cdr3_length: 16
j_call: TRBJ2-1
d_call: TRBD1
clone_size: once

cdr3_aa: CASSGLAENNEQFF
cdr3_nt: TGTGCCAGCAGTGGTCTAGCGGAAAACAATGAGCAGTTCTTC
v_call: TRBV2
cdr3_length: 14
j_call: TRBJ2-1
d_call: TRBD2
clone_size: few

cdr3_aa: CATSRGTGGVYGYTF
cdr3_nt: TGTGCCACCAGCAGGGGGACAGGAGGAGTGTATGGCTACACCTTC
v_call: TRBV15
cdr3_length: 15
j_call: TRBJ1-2
d_call: TRBD1
clone_size: -

cdr3_aa: CASSYSGIYEQYF
cdr3_nt: TGTGCCAGCAGTTACAGCGGGATCTACGAGCAGTACTTC
v_call: TRBV6-5
cdr3_length: 13
j_call: TRBJ2-7
d_call: TRBD2
clone_size: -

cdr3_aa: CASSQGAPSWTYRDFHGYTF
cdr3_nt: TGCGCCAGCAGCCAAGGAGCGCCATCGTGGACCTATCGGGACTTCCATGGCTACACCTTC
v_call: TRBV4-3
cdr3_length: 20
j_call: TRBJ1-2
d_call: -
clone_size: -